Shown below are 27 T cell receptor beta chains from a single sample sequenced in a study of cytomegalovirus exposure and HLA in healthy donors. PCR employed 60 Vbeta and 13 Jbeta primers. Assay: immunoSEQ multiplex PCR; the TCRdb copy retains only in-frame clones and omits some. The sample lists about 65,000 clones, approximately 80% occurring once. Sequencing was done on a sample of PBMCs. The receptors here all came from a girl between 5 and 17 years old in good health and CMV-seropositive.

The chain links TRBV29-1 to TRBJ2-5; TRBD1 matches at 9 bases. Losses at the gene ends were 3 bases for V and 4 bases for J; bases not matched to a gene: 6. Germline V lookup: CDR1 SQVTM, CDR2 ANQGSEA. This CDR3 is 14 amino acids long. The CDR3 spells CSVDSGTGRETQYF. The CDR3 bases are TGCAGCGTTGATTCCGGGACAGGGAGAGAGACCCAGTACTTC.

The rearrangement joins TRBV30 to TRBJ2-7; D unresolved. Trimming removed 4 bases at V and 0 bases at J, with 13 bases between. CDR1 is GTSNPN and CDR2 is SVGIG in the germline V gene (reference sequence). CDR3 length: 14 amino acids. CDR3 amino acids: CAWTPDTFSYEQYF. CDR3 nucleotide sequence: TGTGCCTGGACCCCCGACACCTTCTCCTACGAGCAGTACTTC.

The genes are TRBV27 and TRBJ1-1; 7 bases align to TRBD1. The length of the CDR3 is 14 residues. The germline gives CDR1 MNHEY, CDR2 SMNVEV (reference sequence). Germline trimming cut 5 bases from V and 0 bases from J; bases unmatched to any gene: 3. The CDR3 region is CASSAGQLNTEAFF. CDR3 nucleotide sequence: TGTGCCAGCAGTGCGGGACAGTTGAACACTGAAGCTTTCTTT.

The CDR3 DNA follows: TGTGCCAGCAGTTGGGGACAGGGGGGTTTCAGCTACACCTTC. Residues: CASSWGQGGFSYTF. The V gene is TRBV6-5, the J gene TRBJ1-2; 11 bases line up with TRBD1. V shed 4 bases and J 9 bases; nucleotides not matched to a gene: 7. Germline CDR1 and CDR2: MNHEY and SVGAGI. The CDR3 is 14 residues long.

The CDR3 sequence: CASSDRGQGGPLGGYTF. The CDR3 DNA is TGTGCCAGCAGTGATAGGGGACAGGGTGGACCCCTAGGTGGCTACACCTTC. The chain is built from TRBV6-1 and TRBJ1-2; 9 bases are a match to TRBD1. This CDR3 spans 17 amino acids. Germline-derived CDR1 and CDR2 are MNHNS and SASEGT. Losses at the gene ends were 3 bases for V and 7 bases for J; bases not matched to a gene: 15.

The rearrangement joins TRBV18 to TRBJ1-1; 7 bases agree with TRBD1. Germline V gene sequence: CDR1 KGHSH, CDR2 LQKENI. The CDR3 totals 14 residues. The trim removed 0 bases at V and 6 bases at J, leaving 4 bases unmatched. The CDR3 spells CASSPPRQGPEAFF. In DNA, the CDR3 is TGTGCCAGCTCACCACCTCGACAGGGCCCTGAAGCTTTCTTT. Filled out from reference TRBV18 and TRBJ1-1, the complete variable domain reads NAGVMQNPRHLVRRRGQEARLRCSPMKGHSHVYWYRQLPEEGLKFMVYLQKENIIDESGMPKERFSAEFPKEGPSILRIQQVVRGDSAAYFCASSPPRQGPEAFFGQGTRLTVV.

This rearrangement joins TRBV6-5 to TRBJ1-4; TRBD1 aligns across 7 bases. Germline loops: CDR1 MNHEY, CDR2 SVGAGI. V trimming: 6 bases; J trimming: 4 bases; junction bases outside the gene matches: 8. This CDR3 is built from 15 residues. The CDR3 DNA reads as TGTGCCAGCAGCCCGGACAGGTCACATAATGAAAAACTGTTTTTT. Translating gives CASSPDRSHNEKLFF.

The V and J genes are TRBV30 and TRBJ1-4; TRBD1 matches 9 bases. Losses at the gene ends were 5 bases for V and 6 bases for J; bases not matched to a gene: 4. The germline V gene encodes CDR1 GTSNPN and CDR2 SVGIG (reference sequence). The CDR3 covers 13 residues. Here the CDR3 reads CAWETGGDEKLFF. DNA of the CDR3: TGTGCCTGGGAGACAGGGGGTGATGAAAAACTGTTTTTT.

This rearrangement joins TRBV5-1 to TRBJ1-1, with TRBD1 identical over 9 bases. This CDR3 contains 13 residues. The V gene end was trimmed by 7 bases and the J gene end by 5 bases; junction bases not matched to a gene: 6. CDR1 and CDR2 (germline): SGHRS, YFSETQ. The CDR3 bases are TGCGCCAGCGCAGGACAGGGGATTACTGAAGCTTTCTTT. Protein product: CASAGQGITEAFF.

The chain joins TRBV13 to TRBJ2-1; D may be TRBD2 (5 bases). In germline, CDR1 is PRHDT, CDR2 FYEKMQ (reference sequence). CDR3 length equals 13 residues. Trimming cost V 5 bases and J 6 bases, with 11 bases left between them. The CDR3 nucleotides read TGTGCCAGCAGCCCTCCGGGAATCAATGAGCAGTTCTTC. It yields the protein CASSPPGINEQFF.

There are a few counts of this clone. V and J are TRBV2 and TRBJ2-6; possibly TRBD1 for D (6 bases). The CDR3 loop spans 15 amino acids. With 4 bases removed from V and 0 bases from J, the gap between germline ends came to 7 bases. CDR1 is SNHLY and CDR2 is FYNNEI in the germline V gene. In DNA, the CDR3 is TGTGCCAGCAGTGGGACAGTCTCTGGGGCCAACGTCCTGACTTTC. It translates to CASSGTVSGANVLTF.

The rearrangement joins TRBV11-2 to TRBJ1-1, with TRBD1 matching over 7 bases. J was trimmed by 5 bases and V by 8 bases; bases with no gene match: 11. The CDR3 spans 14 residues. Germline V gives CDR1 SGHAT, CDR2 FQNNGV. The CDR3 DNA sequence: TGTGCCAGCGGATATGACAGGGTGGGGACTGAAGCTTTCTTT. Amino acids: CASGYDRVGTEAFF.

CDR3 region: CATSTGGLNTGELFF. The CDR3 DNA follows: TGTGCCACCAGCACAGGGGGCCTGAACACCGGGGAGCTGTTTTTT. The gene calls are TRBV15 and TRBJ2-2; 8 nucleotides line up with TRBD1. V lost 4 bases to trimming and J lost 1 base; unmatched junction nucleotides: 2. The germline CDR1 and CDR2 sequences are LNHNV and YYDKDF (reference sequence). This CDR3 is 15 amino acids long.

J is TRBJ2-7 and V is TRBV7-6; TRBD2 might be the D (6 bases). The CDR3 sequence is 14 residues long. V was pared by 3 bases and J by 6 bases, with 15 bases between. Germline V gene sequence: CDR1 SGHVS, CDR2 FNYEAQ. The CDR3 DNA sequence: TGTGCCAGCAGCTTGGGTTCGTCGGAGGGCGAGCAGTACTTC. Its protein product is CASSLGSSEGEQYF.

J is TRBJ2-1 and V is TRBV10-1; D not resolved. The V and J ends lost 6 bases and 0 bases respectively, with 12 bases between them. This CDR3 comprises 15 residues. The germline V gene encodes CDR1 WNHNN and CDR2 SYGVQD (reference sequence). The CDR3 here is CASSQDSSSYNEQFF. The DNA of the CDR3 is TGCGCCAGCAGCCAAGACTCAAGCTCCTACAATGAGCAGTTCTTC.

The chain recombines TRBV7-9 with TRBJ2-7; D unclear. Germline V CDR1 and CDR2: SEHNR, FQNEAQ (reference sequence). V was pared by 1 base and J by 0 bases, with 7 bases between. This CDR3 has 14 residues. The CDR3 DNA reads as TGTGCCAGCAGCTTAGATGCGGACTCCTACGAGCAGTACTTC. Amino acid sequence: CASSLDADSYEQYF.

The rearrangement links TRBV7-9 to TRBJ2-7; 7 bases agree with TRBD1. Germline CDR1 SEHNR, CDR2 FQNEAQ (reference sequence). The CDR3 spans 15 residues. V trimming: 5 bases; J trimming: 3 bases; junction bases outside the gene matches: 10. CDR3 sequence (DNA): TGTGCCAGCAGCCACAGCTGGGACAGATACTACGAGCAGTACTTC. This codes for CASSHSWDRYYEQYF.

This clone was seen just once. The V and J genes are TRBV20-1 and TRBJ2-5; a possible D gene is TRBD2 (5 bases). The CDR3 totals 10 residues. V lost 6 bases, J lost 11 bases, and 13 bases lay in between. Germline V lookup: CDR1 DFQATT, CDR2 SNEGSKA (reference sequence). CDR3 sequence: CSALLGEQYF. DNA for the CDR3: TGCAGTGCCCTGCTTGGGGAGCAGTACTTC.

The V gene is TRBV11-2, the J gene TRBJ2-7; possible D gene TRBD2, 5 bases. V was trimmed by 8 bases and J by 2 bases, leaving 16 bases between them. The CDR3 consists of 14 residues. CDR1 and CDR2 from the germline V gene are SGHAT and FQNNGV. The CDR3: CASSTSSPTYEQYF. For the CDR3, the DNA is TGTGCCAGCTCCACTAGTTCTCCAACCTACGAGCAGTACTTC.

This chain links TRBV7-2 with TRBJ1-5; tentative D call: TRBD1 (6 bases). Germline V gene sequence: CDR1 SGHTA, CDR2 FQGNSA. V dropped 1 base and J dropped 3 bases, with 10 bases sitting between them. This CDR3 spans 15 amino acids. The CDR3 sequence is CASSLGTANNQPQHF. Here the CDR3 DNA reads TGTGCCAGCAGCTTAGGGACAGCGAACAATCAGCCCCAGCATTTT.

V is TRBV6-1 and J is TRBJ2-7, with unresolved D. V lost 5 bases and J lost 5, with 13 bases in between. The CDR3 has 13 amino acids. Germline V gene lookup returns CDR1 MNHNS and CDR2 SASEGT. CDR3 loop: CASSLGWFDEQYF. In DNA, the CDR3 is TGTGCCAGCAGTCTAGGTTGGTTCGACGAGCAGTACTTC.

The CDR3 loop is CASQDRGGYEQYF. The CDR3 region has the DNA TGTGCCAGCCAGGACAGGGGAGGCTACGAGCAGTACTTC. This chain joins TRBV25-1 and TRBJ2-7, with 9 bases matching TRBD1. CDR3 length equals 13 residues. The germline gives CDR1 MGHDK, CDR2 SYGVNS. With V trimmed by 8 bases and J by 3 bases, 5 bases remained unmatched.

The genes are TRBV11-2 and TRBJ1-1; a possible D gene is TRBD1 (5 bases). Germline V gene lookup returns CDR1 SGHAT and CDR2 FQNNGV. The CDR3 has 13 residues. V was pared by 6 bases and J by 0 bases, with 8 bases between. The CDR3 region has the DNA TGTGCCAGCAGGACAGATTTGAACACTGAAGCTTTCTTT. Residues: CASRTDLNTEAFF.

This chain joins TRBV5-4 and TRBJ2-1, with TRBD2 identical over 14 bases. Trimming at V came to 3 bases and at J to 2 bases, leaving 1 base not matched to a gene. Germline V gives CDR1 SGHNT, CDR2 YYREEE (reference sequence). The CDR3 is 16 residues long. The CDR3 bases are TGTGCCAGCAGCTGGGGACTAGCGGGAGCCTACAATGAGCAGTTCTTC. This translates into CASSWGLAGAYNEQFF.

The CDR3 loop reads CASSQGRGFSPLHF. DNA for the CDR3: TGCGCCAGCAGCCAAGGTCGGGGATTCTCACCCCTCCACTTT. The chain has TRBV4-3 and TRBJ1-6; D call uncertain. The length of the CDR3 is 14 residues. Germline CDR1 reads LGHNA; CDR2 reads YSLEER. The V end lost 1 base, the J end lost 10 bases, and 11 bases lay between the germline ends.

This clone has just one count. The chain uses TRBV6-5 and TRBJ1-5; 9 positions agree with TRBD1. V trimming: 6 bases; J trimming: 5 bases; junction bases outside the gene matches: 8. CDR3 length: 15 amino acids. Germline V lookup: CDR1 MNHEY, CDR2 SVGAGI. Here the CDR3 DNA reads TGTGCCAGCAGCCCTGGGGGACAGGGCTATCAGCCCCAGCATTTT. Translation: CASSPGGQGYQPQHF.

The gene calls are TRBV6-4 and TRBJ1-6; a possible D gene is TRBD1 (5 bases). CDR3 length: 13 amino acids. The germline gives CDR1 MRHNA, CDR2 SNTAGT. V was clipped by 5 bases and J by 6 bases, with 8 bases between them. In DNA form, the CDR3 reads TGTGCCAGCAGTCCAGGGTCTAATTCACCCCTCCACTTT. This codes for CASSPGSNSPLHF.